This passage covers 3 T cell receptor beta chains from one sample sequenced in a study of OX40 agonist ivuxolimab in advanced cancers. Clones were read by immunoSEQ multiplex PCR, and TCRdb kept only the in-frame ones, dropping some. The repertoire holds approximately 100,000 clones, with roughly 91% as singletons. Specimen: CD4+ or CD8+ T cells sorted from blood, collected in a trial of the OX40 agonist ivuxolimab. Every receptor here comes from an adult with an advanced solid tumor such as melanoma, head and neck, liver or kidney cancer.

This chain joins TRBV9 and TRBJ1-3; D gene ambiguous. The germline gives CDR1 SGDLS, CDR2 YYNGEE. V shed 3 bases and J shed 1 base, with 8 bases lying between them. This CDR3 is 14 amino acids long. CDR3 bases: TGTGCCAGCAGCGCACTGACATCTGGAAACACCATATATTTT. Protein sequence: CASSALTSGNTIYF.

The chain carries TRBV11-2 and TRBJ2-2, with 7 bases fitting TRBD2. The CDR3 contains 15 residues. V lost 5 bases, J lost 0 bases, and 3 bases stayed unmatched. From germline, CDR1 is SGHAT and CDR2 FQNNGV. The CDR3 DNA sequence: TGTGCCAGCAGCCCCGGGACTACGAACACCGGGGAGCTGTTTTTT. Translated, it gives CASSPGTTNTGELFF. The full variable domain, rest sourced from reference TRBV11-2 and TRBJ2-2, is EAGVAQSPRYKIIEKRQSVAFWCNPISGHATLYWYQQILGQGPKLLIQFQNNGVVDDSQLPKDRFSAERLKGVDSTLKIQPAKLEDSAVYLCASSPGTTNTGELFFGEGSRLTVL.

The chain couples TRBV6-6 to TRBJ1-2; D might be TRBD1 (5 bases). The V gene lost 5 bases and the J gene lost 0 bases, with 13 bases spanning the gap. CDR1 is MNHNY, CDR2 SVGAGI, per germline (reference sequence). CDR3 length: 15 residues. The CDR3 sequence: CASSHSDKTNYGYTF. Here the CDR3 DNA reads TGTGCCAGCAGTCATTCGGACAAGACTAACTATGGCTACACCTTC.